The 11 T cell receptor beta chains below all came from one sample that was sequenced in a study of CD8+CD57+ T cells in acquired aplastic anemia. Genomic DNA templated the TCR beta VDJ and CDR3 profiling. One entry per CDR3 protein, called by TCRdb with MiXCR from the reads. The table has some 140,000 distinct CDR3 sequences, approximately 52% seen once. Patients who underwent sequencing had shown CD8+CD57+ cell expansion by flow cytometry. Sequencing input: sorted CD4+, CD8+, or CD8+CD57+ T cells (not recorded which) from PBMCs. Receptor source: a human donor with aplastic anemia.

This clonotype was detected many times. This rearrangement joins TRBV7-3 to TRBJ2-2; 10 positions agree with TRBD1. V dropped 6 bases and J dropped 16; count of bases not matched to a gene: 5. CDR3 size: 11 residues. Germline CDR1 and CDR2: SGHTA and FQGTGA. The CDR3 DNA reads TGTGCCAGCAGGGGGACAGGGGAAGAGTTTTTT. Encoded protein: CASRGTGEEFF. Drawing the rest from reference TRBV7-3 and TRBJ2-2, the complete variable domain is GAGVSQTPSNKVTEKGKYVELRCDPISGHTALYWYRQSLGQGPEFLIYFQGTGAADDSGLPNDRFFAVRPEGSVSTLKIQRTERGDSAVYLCASRGTGEEFFGEGSRLTVL.

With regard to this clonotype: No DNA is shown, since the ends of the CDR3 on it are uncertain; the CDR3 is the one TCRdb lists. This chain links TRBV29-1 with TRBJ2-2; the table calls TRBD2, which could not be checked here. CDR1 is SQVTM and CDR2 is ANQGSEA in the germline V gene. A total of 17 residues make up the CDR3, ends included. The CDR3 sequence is CSVGSGRYEQYFGELFF.

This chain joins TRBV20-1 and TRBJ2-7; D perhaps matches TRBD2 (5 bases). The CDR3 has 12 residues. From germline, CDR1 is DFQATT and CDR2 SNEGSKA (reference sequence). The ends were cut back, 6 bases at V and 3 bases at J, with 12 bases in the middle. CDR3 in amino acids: CSANPGDYEQYF. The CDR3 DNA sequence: TGCAGTGCGAATCCCGGGGACTACGAGCAGTACTTC.

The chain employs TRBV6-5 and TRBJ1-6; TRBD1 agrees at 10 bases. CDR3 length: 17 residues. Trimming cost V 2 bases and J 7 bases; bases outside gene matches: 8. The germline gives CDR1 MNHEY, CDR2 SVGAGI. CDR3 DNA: TGTGCCAGCAGTTACGGCCGGGGACAGGGGTTAAATTCACCCCTCCACTTT. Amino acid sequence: CASSYGRGQGLNSPLHF.

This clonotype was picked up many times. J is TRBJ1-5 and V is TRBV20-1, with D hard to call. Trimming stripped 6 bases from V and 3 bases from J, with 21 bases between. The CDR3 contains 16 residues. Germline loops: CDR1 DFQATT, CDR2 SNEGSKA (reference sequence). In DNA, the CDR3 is TGCAGTGCCTCTCAGGAGGTGTTCGTGAACAATCAGCCCCAGCATTTT. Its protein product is CSASQEVFVNNQPQHF.

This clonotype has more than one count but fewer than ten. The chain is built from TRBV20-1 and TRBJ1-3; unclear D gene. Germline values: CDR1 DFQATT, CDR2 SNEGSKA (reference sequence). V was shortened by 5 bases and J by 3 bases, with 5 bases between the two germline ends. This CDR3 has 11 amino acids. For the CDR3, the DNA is TGCAGTGCTGGTCTTGGAAACACCATATATTTT. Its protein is CSAGLGNTIYF.

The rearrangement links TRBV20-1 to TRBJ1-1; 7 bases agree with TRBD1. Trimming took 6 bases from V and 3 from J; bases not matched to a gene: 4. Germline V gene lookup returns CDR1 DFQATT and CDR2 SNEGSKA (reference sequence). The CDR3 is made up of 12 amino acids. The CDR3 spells CSARDSYTEAFF. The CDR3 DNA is TGCAGTGCCCGGGACAGTTACACTGAAGCTTTCTTT.

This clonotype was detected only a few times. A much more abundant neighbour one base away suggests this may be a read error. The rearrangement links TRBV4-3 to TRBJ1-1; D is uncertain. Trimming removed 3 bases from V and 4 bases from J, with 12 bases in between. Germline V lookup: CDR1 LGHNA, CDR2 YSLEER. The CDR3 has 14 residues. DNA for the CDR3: TGCGCCAGCAGCCACTCACTCTCGAGCACTGAAGCTTTCTTT. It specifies CASSHSLSSTEAFF.

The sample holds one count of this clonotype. For the CDR3, the DNA is TGTGCCAGCAGCTCGAACAGGGACACTGAAGCTTTCTTT. Its protein product is CASSSNRDTEAFF. The V gene is TRBV7-2, the J gene TRBJ1-1; D might be TRBD1 (6 bases). The length of the CDR3 is 13 residues. V was cut by 4 bases and J by 3 bases, with 9 bases left in between. Germline loops: CDR1 SGHTA, CDR2 FQGNSA. The full variable domain, completed using reference TRBV7-2 and TRBJ1-1, is GAGVSQSPSNKVTEKGKDVELRCDPISGHTALYWYRQSLGQGLEFLIYFQGNSAPDKSGLPSDRFSAERTGGSVSTLTIQRTQQEDSAVYLCASSSNRDTEAFFGQGTRLTVV.

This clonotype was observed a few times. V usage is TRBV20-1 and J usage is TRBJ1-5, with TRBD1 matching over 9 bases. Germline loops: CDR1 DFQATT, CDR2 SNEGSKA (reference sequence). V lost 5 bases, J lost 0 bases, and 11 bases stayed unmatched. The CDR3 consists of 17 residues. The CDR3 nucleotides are TGCAGTGCTCTCATGACGGACAGGGGTTATAGCAATCAGCCCCAGCATTTT. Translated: CSALMTDRGYSNQPQHF.

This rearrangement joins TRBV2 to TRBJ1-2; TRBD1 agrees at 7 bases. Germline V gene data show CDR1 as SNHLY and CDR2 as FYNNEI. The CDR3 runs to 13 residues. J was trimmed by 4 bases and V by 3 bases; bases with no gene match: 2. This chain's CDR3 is CASSEDRIYGYTF. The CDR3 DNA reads TGTGCCAGCAGTGAGGACAGGATCTATGGCTACACCTTC.